Below, one TCR beta chain is given with its context. Antigen: not known. 13 Jbeta primers and 60 Vbeta primers were used for the PCR. Generated by immunoSEQ multiplex PCR, the TCRdb table keeps only in-frame clones and is missing some. The profile shows 180,000 or so clones, 82% of them singletons. Germline CDR1 SGHTA, CDR2 FQGTGA. This CDR3 is built from 16 residues. The data are from a study of cytomegalovirus exposure and HLA in healthy donors. Study background: The early release's HLA-typed donors yielded approximately 85 million unique TCRs.

Study observations and caveats: Previously analyzed data showed that most TCR beta V segments were productive at a frequency of about 87% or about 30%.

The chain employs TRBV7-3 and TRBJ2-5; 8 positions match TRBD1. The J call may be faulty, since TRBJ2-7 better matches the DNA end. Sequenced input: PBMCs. The TCR originated in a man between 35 and 55 years old in good health and CMV-seronegative. The CDR3 DNA reads as TGTGCCAGCAGCTTAAGTATTCGACAGGGGCCTGGCGAGCAGTACTTC. Its protein is CASSLSIRQGPGEQYF.